The rows below give T cell receptor beta chains drawn from one sample of a study of T cells after yellow fever vaccination. One entry per CDR3 protein, called by TCRdb with MiXCR from the 5' RACE reads. Found here are roughly 400,000 distinct CDR3 sequences, approximately 19% of them singletons; the top ten hold about 18%. The sample was PBMCs, taken before the yellow fever booster vaccination. The source of these receptors is a man in his late teens or twenties who received the YFV17D yellow fever vaccine. The CDR3 runs from the conserved cysteine through the conserved F or W. The D gene is left open where the match is weak. Rows give clone size only sometimes, using once, few, many, or a class for an expanded clone.

size: few; V: TRBV5-1; D: -; J: TRBJ2-1; DNA: TGCGCCAGCAGCCCCCCCGCCTACAATGAGCAGTTCTTC; CDR3: CASSPPAYNEQFF
size: -; V: TRBV20-1; D: -; J: TRBJ2-1; DNA: TGCAGTGCTAGGGACTTCTCCTACAATGAGCAGTTCTTC; CDR3: CSARDFSYNEQFF
size: -; V: TRBV4-3; D: -; J: TRBJ1-5; DNA: TGCGCCAGCAGCCAATCGAGTGGCAATCAGCCCCAGCATTTT; CDR3: CASSQSSGNQPQHF
size: many; V: TRBV7-9; D: TRBD1; J: TRBJ2-7; DNA: TGTGCCAGCAGCTCCAGGGACAGGGGGGCCGAGCAGTACTTC; CDR3: CASSSRDRGAEQYF
size: many; V: TRBV7-9; D: -; J: TRBJ1-1; DNA: TGTGCCAGCAGCTTCGACATGAACACTGAAGCTTTCTTT; CDR3: CASSFDMNTEAFF
size: few; V: TRBV20-1; D: -; J: TRBJ1-5; DNA: TGCAGTGCTAGAGACCGGGGCGGTCAGCCCCAGCATTTT; CDR3: CSARDRGGQPQHF
size: -; V: TRBV5-1; D: -; J: TRBJ2-5; DNA: TGCGCCAGCAGCGGGGGGTCCGGTCCCGGGGGGACCCAGTACTTC; CDR3: CASSGGSGPGGTQYF
size: once; V: TRBV19; D: -; J: TRBJ1-4; DNA: TGTGCCAGTAGCCCAACCCTCAGGGCGTGGGGTGAAAAACTGTTTTTT; CDR3: CASSPTLRAWGEKLFF
size: -; V: TRBV11-2; D: TRBD1; J: TRBJ1-4; DNA: TGTGCCAGCAGCGACAGGGTCACTAATGAAAAACTGTTTTTT; CDR3: CASSDRVTNEKLFF
size: -; V: TRBV3-1; D: TRBD2; J: TRBJ2-3; DNA: TGTGCCAGCAGTGACGGCGGGGGGGGCACAGATACGCAGTATTTT; CDR3: CASSDGGGGTDTQYF
size: -; V: TRBV27; D: -; J: TRBJ2-1; DNA: TGTGCCAGCAACCCGCGGACGGGGGCCTACAATGAGCAGTTCTTC; CDR3: CASNPRTGAYNEQFF
size: few; V: TRBV4-3; D: -; J: TRBJ2-3; DNA: TGCGCCAGCAGCCCCTATGGGGGGGCCACAGATACGCAGTATTTT; CDR3: CASSPYGGATDTQYF
size: -; V: TRBV12-3/TRBV12-4; D: TRBD2; J: TRBJ2-5; DNA: TGTGCCAGCAGCTTCGGGACTAAGCTTGAGACCCAGTACTTC; CDR3: CASSFGTKLETQYF
size: few; V: TRBV5-6; D: -; J: TRBJ2-3; DNA: TGTGCCAGCAGCTTGCCGGGGATCACAGATACGCAGTATTTT; CDR3: CASSLPGITDTQYF
size: -; V: TRBV12-3/TRBV12-4; D: -; J: TRBJ1-1; DNA: TGTGCCAGCAGCAACTCAATGAACACTGAAGCTTTCTTT; CDR3: CASSNSMNTEAFF
size: -; V: TRBV5-1; D: -; J: TRBJ2-1; DNA: TGCGCCAGCAGCCGACTTGCGATATTAGGGGGCAATGAGCAGTTCTTC; CDR3: CASSRLAILGGNEQFF
size: -; V: TRBV7-3; D: TRBD2; J: TRBJ2-3; DNA: TGTGCCAGCAGCCTCGTCGGAGTAGCGGGGGGCCCCTTGCATTTT; CDR3: CASSLVGVAGGPLHF
size: -; V: TRBV7-2; D: TRBD2; J: TRBJ2-5; DNA: TGTGCCAGCAGCCCGAGGACTAGCGGGGGGGTAGAGACCCAGTACTTC; CDR3: CASSPRTSGGVETQYF
size: few; V: TRBV5-1; D: TRBD1; J: TRBJ1-1; DNA: TGCGCCAGCAGAATGACAGGGGTGAACACTGAAGCTTTCTTT; CDR3: CASRMTGVNTEAFF
size: -; V: TRBV5-1; D: TRBD2; J: TRBJ2-3; DNA: TGCGCCAGCAGCTTAGGACTAGTAGCCGAGACGGATACGCAGTATTTT; CDR3: CASSLGLVAETDTQYF
size: few; V: TRBV20-1; D: -; J: TRBJ2-1; DNA: TGCAGTGCTACTCCACCGGGACTCCAGACCAACTTC; CDR3: CSATPPGLQTNF
size: -; V: TRBV5-1; D: -; J: TRBJ2-2; DNA: TGCGCCAGCACCTCAGGGGCGGGTACCACCGGGGAGCTGTTTTTT; CDR3: CASTSGAGTTGELFF
size: few; V: TRBV2; D: TRBD1; J: TRBJ1-5; DNA: TGTGCCAGCAGTGCGCAGGGGGGCAGCAATCAGCCCCAGCATTTT; CDR3: CASSAQGGSNQPQHF
size: -; V: TRBV5-8; D: -; J: TRBJ1-4; DNA: TGTGCCAGCTCCCTGGGGAATGAAAAACTGTTTTTT; CDR3: CASSLGNEKLFF
size: many; V: TRBV7-9; D: TRBD1; J: TRBJ2-7; DNA: TGTGCCAGCAGCCCCAGGGACAGATCCTACGAGCAGTACTTC; CDR3: CASSPRDRSYEQYF
size: many; V: TRBV3-1; D: -; J: TRBJ2-5; DNA: TGTGCCAGCAGCCGACTAGAGGGACAAGAGACCCAGTACTTC; CDR3: CASSRLEGQETQYF
size: -; V: TRBV6-5; D: TRBD2; J: TRBJ2-7; DNA: TGTGCCAGCACTCCGCTAGCGGGGGGGTCCTACGAGCAGTACTTC; CDR3: CASTPLAGGSYEQYF
size: -; V: TRBV9; D: TRBD1; J: TRBJ2-2; DNA: TGTGCCAGCAGCCTCCAGACAGGGATGGGCACCGGGGAGCTGTTTTTT; CDR3: CASSLQTGMGTGELFF
size: -; V: TRBV7-8; D: -; J: TRBJ1-5; DNA: TGTGCCAGCAGCTTGGCTTACGGCAATCAGCCCCAGCATTTT; CDR3: CASSLAYGNQPQHF
size: few; V: TRBV6-5; D: -; J: TRBJ1-1; DNA: TGTGCCAGCGAGGCGGAGAACACTGAAGCTTTCTTT; CDR3: CASEAENTEAFF
size: once; V: TRBV4-3; D: TRBD1; J: TRBJ1-4; DNA: TGCGCCAGCAGCTATAGGACAGGGCAGAATGAAAAACTGTTTTTT; CDR3: CASSYRTGQNEKLFF
size: few; V: TRBV11-2; D: -; J: TRBJ2-3; DNA: TGTGCCAGCAGCTTAATTGGTCGTGATACGCAGTATTTT; CDR3: CASSLIGRDTQYF
size: -; V: TRBV20-1; D: TRBD2; J: TRBJ2-3; DNA: TGCAGTGCTGCGGGTCTAGCGGGGGGGCCAGATACGCAGTATTTT; CDR3: CSAAGLAGGPDTQYF
size: few; V: TRBV7-9; D: -; J: TRBJ2-3; DNA: TGTGCCAGCAGCTTACCCCAGCCCTGGGGCACAGATACGCAGTATTTT; CDR3: CASSLPQPWGTDTQYF
size: -; V: TRBV15; D: -; J: TRBJ2-4; DNA: TGTGCCACCAGCAGAGATCTCGGGGGGCCGGTAGCCAAAAACATTCAGTACTTC; CDR3: CATSRDLGGPVAKNIQYF
size: few; V: TRBV5-1; D: -; J: TRBJ2-3; DNA: TGCGCCAGCAGCTCACTGACTAGTTTGGGAGATACGCAGTATTTT; CDR3: CASSSLTSLGDTQYF
size: -; V: TRBV15; D: -; J: TRBJ1-2; DNA: TGTGCCACCCGGGGCGATTCCAACTATGGCTACACCTTC; CDR3: CATRGDSNYGYTF
size: -; V: TRBV4-1; D: -; J: TRBJ1-2; DNA: TGCGCCAGCAGCCAAGATAGTCCAAGGGGACGCTATGGCTACACCTTC; CDR3: CASSQDSPRGRYGYTF
size: -; V: TRBV4-3; D: TRBD1; J: TRBJ1-1; DNA: TGCGCCAGCAGCCTCGGGACAGGGGGAAACGTTGAAGCTTTCTTT; CDR3: CASSLGTGGNVEAFF
size: -; V: TRBV18; D: -; J: TRBJ1-1; DNA: TGTGCCAGCTCACGAACCCAGGGTTCGGGTGGGAGGACTGAAGCTTTCTTT; CDR3: CASSRTQGSGGRTEAFF
size: -; V: TRBV6-5; D: -; J: TRBJ1-1; DNA: TGTGCCAGCAGTTTCGTCACCCCCGGGACGGTGAACACTGAAGCTTTCTTT; CDR3: CASSFVTPGTVNTEAFF
size: -; V: TRBV3-1; D: TRBD2; J: TRBJ2-5; DNA: TGTGCCAGCAGCCCACGCCGGACTAGCGGGGGGGAGACCCAGTACTTC; CDR3: CASSPRRTSGGETQYF
size: -; V: TRBV9; D: TRBD2; J: TRBJ2-5; DNA: TGTGCCAGCAGCGCCCCGTCGGGGGGGCAGGAGGAGACCCAGTACTTC; CDR3: CASSAPSGGQEETQYF
size: few; V: TRBV20-1; D: TRBD1; J: TRBJ1-5; DNA: TGCAGTGTATACAGGGGGAATCAGCCCCAGCATTTT; CDR3: CSVYRGNQPQHF
size: few; V: TRBV29-1; D: -; J: TRBJ2-3; DNA: TGCAGCGTAGAATCAGGGGGGCGAATAGCAGATACGCAGTATTTT; CDR3: CSVESGGRIADTQYF
size: -; V: TRBV7-2; D: TRBD1; J: TRBJ2-3; DNA: TGTGCCAGCAGCCGAGACAGGGGACGTACAGATACGCAGTATTTT; CDR3: CASSRDRGRTDTQYF
size: -; V: TRBV4-3; D: -; J: TRBJ1-1; DNA: TGCGCCAGCAGCCAAGGGACAGTGAACACTGAAGCTTTCTTT; CDR3: CASSQGTVNTEAFF
size: few; V: TRBV20-1; D: -; J: TRBJ1-1; DNA: TGCAGTGCAAGAGGGCTGACGAACACTGAAGCTTTCTTT; CDR3: CSARGLTNTEAFF
size: -; V: TRBV20-1; D: TRBD1; J: TRBJ1-6; DNA: TGCAGTGCTAAGATAGGGGACAGGAGGGATTCACCCCTCCACTTT; CDR3: CSAKIGDRRDSPLHF
size: few; V: TRBV7-9; D: -; J: TRBJ1-3; DNA: TGTGCCAGCAGCTTAGAGGAGGGAAACACCATATATTTT; CDR3: CASSLEEGNTIYF
size: -; V: TRBV7-9; D: TRBD1; J: TRBJ2-6; DNA: TGTGCCAGCAGCTTGTACGGGACAGGGTTGTCTGGGGCCAACGTCCTGACTTTC; CDR3: CASSLYGTGLSGANVLTF
size: once; V: TRBV4-1; D: TRBD2; J: TRBJ2-7; DNA: TGCGCCAGCAGCCAAGTGGGGGGGTCGGGCGAGCAGTACTTC; CDR3: CASSQVGGSGEQYF
size: -; V: TRBV6-5; D: TRBD1; J: TRBJ1-2; DNA: TGTGCCAGCACCCCACAGGGGGCGAACTATGGCTACACCTTC; CDR3: CASTPQGANYGYTF
size: many; V: TRBV6-5; D: TRBD2; J: TRBJ2-7; DNA: TGTGCCAGCAGTCGGACTAGCGGGGGCGCCAGGGGGTACGAGCAGTACTTC; CDR3: CASSRTSGGARGYEQYF